This T cell receptor beta chain appears in the sequencing data of a study of immune cell composition in non-small cell lung cancer. Study details: Most cases were lung adenocarcinoma or squamous cell carcinoma.

The CDR3 sequence is 16 residues long. The germline gives CDR1 WSHSY, CDR2 SAAADI. Trimming took off 4 bases at V and 0 bases at J, with 14 bases between the two ends. Sequenced by immunoSEQ multiplex PCR; TCRdb stores in-frame clones only, minus some. The sample yields some 2,700 clones, roughly 82% seen once. The sequenced material came from lung tumor tissue. This TCR came from a human donor with non-small cell lung cancer. V gene TRBV10-2 combines with J gene TRBJ2-3; a weak D match, TRBD2 (6 bases). The CDR3 sequence: CASSGLVVGSTDTQYF. In DNA, the CDR3 is TGCGCCAGCAGTGGACTAGTGGTCGGGAGCACAGATACGCAGTATTTT.